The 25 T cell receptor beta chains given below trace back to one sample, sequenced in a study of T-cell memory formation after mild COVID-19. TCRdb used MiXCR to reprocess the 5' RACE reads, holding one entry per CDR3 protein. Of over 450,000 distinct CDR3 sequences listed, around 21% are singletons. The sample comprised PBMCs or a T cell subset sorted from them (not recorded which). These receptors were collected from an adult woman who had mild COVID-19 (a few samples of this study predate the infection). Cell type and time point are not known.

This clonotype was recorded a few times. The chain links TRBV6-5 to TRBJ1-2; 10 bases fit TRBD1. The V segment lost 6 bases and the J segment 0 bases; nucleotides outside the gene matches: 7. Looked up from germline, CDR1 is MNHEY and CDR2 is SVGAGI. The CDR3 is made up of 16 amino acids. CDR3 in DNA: TGTGCCAGCAGACAGGACAGGGGGAAGACTAACTATGGCTACACCTTC. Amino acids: CASRQDRGKTNYGYTF.

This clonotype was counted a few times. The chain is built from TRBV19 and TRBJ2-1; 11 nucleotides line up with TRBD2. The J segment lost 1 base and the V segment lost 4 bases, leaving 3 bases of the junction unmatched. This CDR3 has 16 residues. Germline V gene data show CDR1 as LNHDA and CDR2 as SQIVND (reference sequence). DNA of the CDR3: TGTGCCAGTAGTAGAGTAGCGGGAGGGTCCTACAATGAGCAGTTCTTC. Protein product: CASSRVAGGSYNEQFF. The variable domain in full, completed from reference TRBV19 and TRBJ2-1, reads DGGITQSPKYLFRKEGQNVTLSCEQNLNHDAMYWYRQDPGQGLRLIYYSQIVNDFQKGDIAEGYSVSREKKESFPLTVTSAQKNPTAFYLCASSRVAGGSYNEQFFGPGTRLTVL.

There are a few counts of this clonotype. CDR3 nucleotide sequence: TGTGCCTGCGTCAGGGGTAACGAGCAGTACTTC. It is translated as CACVRGNEQYF. The chain is built from TRBV30 and TRBJ2-7, with D maybe TRBD1 (6 bases). V gave up 6 bases and J gave up 5 bases, with 11 bases separating them. The CDR3 extends over 11 amino acids. Per the germline V gene, CDR1 is GTSNPN and CDR2 is SVGIG (reference sequence).

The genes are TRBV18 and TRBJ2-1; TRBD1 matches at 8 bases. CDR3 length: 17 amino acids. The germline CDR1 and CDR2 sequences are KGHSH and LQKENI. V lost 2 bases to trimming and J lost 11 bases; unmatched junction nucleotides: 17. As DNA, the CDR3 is TGTGCCAGCTCACCAGGGAGTCAGGGGGCTCGTAGGAAAAAGCAGTTCTTC. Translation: CASSPGSQGARRKKQFF.

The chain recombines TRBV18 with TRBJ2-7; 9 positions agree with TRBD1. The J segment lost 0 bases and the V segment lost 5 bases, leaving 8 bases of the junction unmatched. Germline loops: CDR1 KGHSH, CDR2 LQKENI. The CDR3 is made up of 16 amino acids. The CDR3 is CASSSGTGTSSYEQYF. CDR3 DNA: TGTGCCAGCTCATCCGGGACAGGGACCAGCTCCTACGAGCAGTACTTC.

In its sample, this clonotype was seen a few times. CDR3 region: CASRWNREGLNTEAFF. The CDR3 DNA is TGTGCCAGTCGTTGGAACCGGGAGGGTCTGAACACTGAAGCTTTCTTT. This rearrangement joins TRBV25-1 to TRBJ1-1; D gene ambiguous. V gave up 9 bases and J gave up 0 bases, with 20 bases separating them. The CDR3 loop spans 16 amino acids. CDR1 MGHDK and CDR2 SYGVNS come from the germline V gene.

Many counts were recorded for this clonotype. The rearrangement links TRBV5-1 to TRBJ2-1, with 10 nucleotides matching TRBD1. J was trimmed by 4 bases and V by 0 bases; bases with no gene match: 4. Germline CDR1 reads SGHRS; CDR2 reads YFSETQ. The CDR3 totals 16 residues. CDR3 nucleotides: TGCGCCAGCAGCTTGGGGCCGGGACAGGGGTACAATGAGCAGTTCTTC. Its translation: CASSLGPGQGYNEQFF.

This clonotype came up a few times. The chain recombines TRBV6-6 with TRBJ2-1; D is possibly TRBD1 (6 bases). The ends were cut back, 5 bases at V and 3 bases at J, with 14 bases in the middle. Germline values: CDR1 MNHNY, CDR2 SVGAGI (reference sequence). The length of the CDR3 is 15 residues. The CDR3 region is CASSGMDRLYNEQFF. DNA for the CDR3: TGTGCCAGCAGTGGAATGGACAGACTCTACAATGAGCAGTTCTTC.

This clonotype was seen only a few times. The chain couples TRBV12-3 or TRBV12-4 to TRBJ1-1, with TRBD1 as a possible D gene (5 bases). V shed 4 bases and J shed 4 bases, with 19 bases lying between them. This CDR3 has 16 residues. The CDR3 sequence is CASSSRQTGLGTEAFF. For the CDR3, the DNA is TGTGCCAGCAGTTCCAGACAGACGGGGCTGGGCACTGAAGCTTTCTTT.

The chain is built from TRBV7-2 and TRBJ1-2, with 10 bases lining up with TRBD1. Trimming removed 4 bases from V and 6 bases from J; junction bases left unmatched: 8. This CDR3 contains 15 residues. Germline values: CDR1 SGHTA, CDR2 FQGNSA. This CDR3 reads CASSSTDRGWDGYTF. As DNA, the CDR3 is TGTGCCAGCAGCTCGACGGACAGGGGGTGGGATGGCTACACCTTC.

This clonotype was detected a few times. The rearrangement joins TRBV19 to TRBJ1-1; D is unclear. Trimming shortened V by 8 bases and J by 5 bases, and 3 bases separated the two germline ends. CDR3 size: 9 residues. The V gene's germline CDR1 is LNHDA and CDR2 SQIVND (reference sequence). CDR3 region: CASGTEAFF. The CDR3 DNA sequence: TGTGCCAGTGGGACTGAAGCTTTCTTT.

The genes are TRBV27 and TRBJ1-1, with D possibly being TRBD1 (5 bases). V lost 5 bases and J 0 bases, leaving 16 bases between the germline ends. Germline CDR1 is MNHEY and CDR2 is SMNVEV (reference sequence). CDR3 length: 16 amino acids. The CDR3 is CASSPGEERMNTEAFF. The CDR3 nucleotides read TGTGCCAGCAGTCCGGGGGAGGAACGGATGAACACTGAAGCTTTCTTT.

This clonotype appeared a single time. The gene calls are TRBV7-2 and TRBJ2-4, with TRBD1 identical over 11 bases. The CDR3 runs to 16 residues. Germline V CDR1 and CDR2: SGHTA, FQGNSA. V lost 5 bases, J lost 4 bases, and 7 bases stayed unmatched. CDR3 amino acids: CASSQGQGGLKNIQYF. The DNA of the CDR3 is TGTGCCAGCAGCCAGGGACAGGGGGGTTTAAAAAACATTCAGTACTTC.

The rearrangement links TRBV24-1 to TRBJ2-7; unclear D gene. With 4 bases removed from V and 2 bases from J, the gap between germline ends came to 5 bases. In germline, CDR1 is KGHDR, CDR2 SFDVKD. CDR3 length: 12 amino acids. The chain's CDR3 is CATSDSAYEQYF. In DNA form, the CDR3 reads TGTGCCACCAGTGACTCAGCCTACGAGCAGTACTTC.

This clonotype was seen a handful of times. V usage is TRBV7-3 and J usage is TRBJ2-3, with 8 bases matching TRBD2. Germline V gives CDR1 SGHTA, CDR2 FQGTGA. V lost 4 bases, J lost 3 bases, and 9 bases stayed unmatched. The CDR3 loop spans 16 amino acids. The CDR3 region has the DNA TGTGCCAGCAGCTCTTCCCCGGGGGGGAGAACAGATACGCAGTATTTT. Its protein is CASSSSPGGRTDTQYF.

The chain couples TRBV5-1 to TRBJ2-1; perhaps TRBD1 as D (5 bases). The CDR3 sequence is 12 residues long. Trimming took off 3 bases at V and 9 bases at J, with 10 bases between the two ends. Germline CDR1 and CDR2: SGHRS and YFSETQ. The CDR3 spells CASSSPRGEQFF. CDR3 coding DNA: TGCGCCAGCAGCTCCCCTAGGGGTGAGCAGTTCTTC.

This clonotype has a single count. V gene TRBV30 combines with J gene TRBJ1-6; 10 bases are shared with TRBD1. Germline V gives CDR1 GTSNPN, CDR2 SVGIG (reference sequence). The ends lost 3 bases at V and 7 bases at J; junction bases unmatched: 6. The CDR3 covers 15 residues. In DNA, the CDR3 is TGTGCCTGGAGAGCCGGGACAGGGGCGAATTCACCCCTCCACTTT. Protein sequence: CAWRAGTGANSPLHF. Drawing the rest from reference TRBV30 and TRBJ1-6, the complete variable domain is SQTIHQWPATLVQPVGSPLSLECTVEGTSNPNLYWYRQAAGRGLQLLFYSVGIGQISSEVPQNLSASRPQDRQFILSSKKLLLSDSGFYLCAWRAGTGANSPLHFGNGTRLTVT.

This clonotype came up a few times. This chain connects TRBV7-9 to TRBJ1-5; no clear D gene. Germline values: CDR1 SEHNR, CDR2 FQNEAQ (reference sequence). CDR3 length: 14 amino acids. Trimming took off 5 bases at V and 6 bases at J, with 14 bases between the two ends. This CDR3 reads CASSPAGVVQPQHF. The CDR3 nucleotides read TGTGCCAGCAGCCCGGCTGGGGTCGTTCAGCCCCAGCATTTT.

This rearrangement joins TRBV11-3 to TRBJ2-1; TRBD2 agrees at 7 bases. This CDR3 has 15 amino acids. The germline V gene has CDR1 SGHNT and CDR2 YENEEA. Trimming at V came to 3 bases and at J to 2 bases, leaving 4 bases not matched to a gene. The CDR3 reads CASSFRLATYNEQFF. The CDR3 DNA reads TGTGCCAGCAGCTTCCGACTAGCAACCTACAATGAGCAGTTCTTC.

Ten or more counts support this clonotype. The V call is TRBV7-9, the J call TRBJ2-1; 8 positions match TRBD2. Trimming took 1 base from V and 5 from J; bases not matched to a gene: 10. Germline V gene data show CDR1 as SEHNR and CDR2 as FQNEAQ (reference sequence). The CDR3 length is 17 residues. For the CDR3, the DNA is TGTGCCAGCAGCTTAGTAGCGGGACTACCTAATAACAATGAGCAGTTCTTC. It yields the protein CASSLVAGLPNNNEQFF.

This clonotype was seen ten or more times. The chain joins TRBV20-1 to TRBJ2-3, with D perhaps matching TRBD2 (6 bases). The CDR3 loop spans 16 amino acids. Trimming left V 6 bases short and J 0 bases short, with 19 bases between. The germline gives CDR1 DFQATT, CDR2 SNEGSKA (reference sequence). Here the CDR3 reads CSAPDKAGISTDTQYF. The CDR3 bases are TGCAGTGCCCCAGATAAGGCGGGGATAAGCACAGATACGCAGTATTTT.

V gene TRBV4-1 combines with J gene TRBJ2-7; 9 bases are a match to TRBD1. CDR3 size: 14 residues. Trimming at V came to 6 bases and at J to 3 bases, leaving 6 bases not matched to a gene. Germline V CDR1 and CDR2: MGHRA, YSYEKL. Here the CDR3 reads CASRAPGQGYEQYF. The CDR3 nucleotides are TGCGCCAGCAGAGCGCCGGGACAGGGCTACGAGCAGTACTTC.

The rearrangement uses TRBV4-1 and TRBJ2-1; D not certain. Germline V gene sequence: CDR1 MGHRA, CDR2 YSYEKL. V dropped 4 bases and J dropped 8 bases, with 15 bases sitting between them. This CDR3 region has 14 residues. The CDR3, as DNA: TGCGCCAGCAGCCTCCTTTATGCGAAGGATGAGCAGTTCTTC. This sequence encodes CASSLLYAKDEQFF.

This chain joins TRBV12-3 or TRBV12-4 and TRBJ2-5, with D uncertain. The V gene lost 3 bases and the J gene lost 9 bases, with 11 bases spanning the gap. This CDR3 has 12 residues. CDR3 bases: TGTGCCAGCAGTTTGAACCCGCCGGCCCAGTACTTC. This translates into CASSLNPPAQYF.

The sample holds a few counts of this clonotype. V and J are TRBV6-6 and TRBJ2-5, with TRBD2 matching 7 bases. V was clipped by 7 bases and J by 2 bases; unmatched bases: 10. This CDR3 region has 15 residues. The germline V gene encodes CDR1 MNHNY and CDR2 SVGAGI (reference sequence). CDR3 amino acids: CASNILAKRQETQYF. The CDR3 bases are TGTGCCAGCAACATACTAGCGAAAAGACAAGAGACCCAGTACTTC.